This T cell receptor (beta chain) was obtained from a study of cytomegalovirus exposure and HLA in healthy donors. Study-level points and caveats: Later work found most CMV-associated TCR beta chains apparently HLA-restricted. A reported reduction in N-insertions relative to the approximately 640-donor mean was seen in an Asian-associated ancestry cluster in a later analysis.

Note on this clone: Its target is unknown.

It was with 60 Vbeta and 13 Jbeta primers that the PCR ran. The data were produced by immunoSEQ multiplex PCR, yet TCRdb's version contains in-frame clones alone and is incomplete. There are about 70,000 clones in the sample; just under 75% occur only once, and roughly an eighth lies in the top ten. After removal of 0 bases from V and 8 bases from J, the junction contained 14 bases not matched to a gene. The CDR3 consists of 16 residues. Germline CDR1 reads GTSNPN; CDR2 reads SVGIG (reference sequence). The TCR was taken from a human donor in good health. The chain joins TRBV30 to TRBJ1-2; 8 bases align to TRBD1. Sequencing was done on a sample of PBMCs. The CDR3 nucleotides are TGTGCCTGGAGTGTACATGGGACAGGAGGAAGGAGGGGCTACACCTTC. This translates into CAWSVHGTGGRRGYTF.